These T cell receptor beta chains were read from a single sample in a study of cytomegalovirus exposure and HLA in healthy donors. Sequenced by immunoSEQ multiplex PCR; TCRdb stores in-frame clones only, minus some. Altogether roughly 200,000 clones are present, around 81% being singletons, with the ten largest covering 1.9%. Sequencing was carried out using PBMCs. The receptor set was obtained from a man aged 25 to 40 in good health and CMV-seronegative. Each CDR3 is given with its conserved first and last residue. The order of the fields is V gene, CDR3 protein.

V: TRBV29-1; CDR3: CSVRLAGSNEQFF
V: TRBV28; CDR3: CASSLWYNGINGYTF
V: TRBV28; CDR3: CASSSQRTYNSPLHF
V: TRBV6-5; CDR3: CASSYFGSRGYEQYF
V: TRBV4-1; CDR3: CASSQQQGNSGNTIYF
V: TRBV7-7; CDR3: CASSQQGADTQYF
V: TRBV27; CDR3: CASSWNRGGSRYNEQFF
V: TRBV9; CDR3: CASSARDREIGYTF
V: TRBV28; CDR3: CASSLEGQPQHF
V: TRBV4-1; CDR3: CASSQTRSGGTEAFF
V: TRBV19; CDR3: CASRGLAGSYEQYF
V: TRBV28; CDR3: CASSRGQGYTGELFF
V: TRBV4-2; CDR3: CASSQPGLAGTDTQYF
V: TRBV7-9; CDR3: CASSPGTSGGETQYF
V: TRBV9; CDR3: CASSKSTGQLSYEQYF
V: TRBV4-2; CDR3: CASSQEGTGVTGELFF
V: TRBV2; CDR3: CASSEALTGLPDTQYF
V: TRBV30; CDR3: CAWSRGVGQPQHF
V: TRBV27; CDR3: CASSSPYYRYEQYF
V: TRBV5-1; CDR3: CASSSKKIRDRPNNEQFF
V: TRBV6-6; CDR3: CASSVPPTGFHEQYF
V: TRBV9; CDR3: CASSVTSGRTDTQYF
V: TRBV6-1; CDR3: CASLNYRGPYEQYF
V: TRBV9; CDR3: CASSVGVGASYGYTF
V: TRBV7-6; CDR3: CASSLVATENYGYTF
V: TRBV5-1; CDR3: CANSPDRGGNTEAFF
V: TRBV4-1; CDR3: CASSQGPGTSRMYEQYF
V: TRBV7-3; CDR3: CASSLSGSPGEQYF
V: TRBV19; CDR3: CASSSRDRGRGYTF
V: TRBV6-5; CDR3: CASSYSWGHRYNEQFF
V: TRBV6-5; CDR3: CASSSGTSGSFAQYF
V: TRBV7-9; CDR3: CASSLALETGKWTQYF
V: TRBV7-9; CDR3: CASSGDSLNQPQHF
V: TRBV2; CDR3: CASRESSGANVLTF
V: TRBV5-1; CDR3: CASSLEAGGGGEQFF
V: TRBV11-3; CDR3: CASSPPGQGFNEQYF
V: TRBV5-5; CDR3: CASSLATDYGYTF
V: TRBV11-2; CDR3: CASSLVSGLAPDTQYF
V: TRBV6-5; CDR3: CASSYDRKGKETQYF
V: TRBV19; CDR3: CASSADSRYEQYF
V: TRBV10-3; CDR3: CAIRGAPLNSPLHF
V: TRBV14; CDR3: CASSQVSGSFTDTQYF
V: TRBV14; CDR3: CASSQALYYYEQYF
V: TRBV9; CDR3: CASSVDVSGWASYEQYF
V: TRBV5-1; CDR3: CASSLGDSTLNIQYF